Listed below are T cell receptor beta chains from one sample, sequenced in a study of cytomegalovirus exposure and HLA in healthy donors. Here immunoSEQ multiplex PCR was the method, and the copy in TCRdb shows in-frame clones only, minus some. The table includes 160,000 or so clones, about four fifths detected once. Sequences were obtained from PBMCs. The receptors were gathered from a woman aged 45-60 years in good health and CMV-seronegative. Both conserved end residues are part of each CDR3. Fields, in order: V gene, J gene, CDR3 protein.

v_gene: TRBV19
j_gene: TRBJ2-7
CDR3aa: CASSIGDRVHEQYF

v_gene: TRBV9
j_gene: TRBJ1-2
CDR3aa: CASSADRSTNYGYTF

v_gene: TRBV25-1
j_gene: TRBJ2-7
CDR3aa: CASSGVGGGLQEEQYF

v_gene: TRBV7-6
j_gene: TRBJ2-3
CDR3aa: CASSLAGGSSTDTQYF

v_gene: TRBV6-6
j_gene: TRBJ1-2
CDR3aa: CASSSPGGYGYTF

v_gene: TRBV10-2
j_gene: TRBJ2-1
CDR3aa: CASSVYGTGYNEQFF

v_gene: TRBV29-1
j_gene: TRBJ1-1
CDR3aa: CSAQGIMNTEAFF

v_gene: TRBV10-3
j_gene: TRBJ1-2
CDR3aa: CASSFDSASSGYTF

v_gene: TRBV2
j_gene: TRBJ2-3
CDR3aa: CASESSGAGGSTDTQYF

v_gene: TRBV2
j_gene: TRBJ2-7
CDR3aa: CASTREGQGYF

v_gene: TRBV7-9
j_gene: TRBJ1-3
CDR3aa: CASSLGQGANTTYF